This TCR beta chain was identified in a study of control samples from healthy donors and cancer patients. This clone was seen a single time. Assay used: immunoSEQ multiplex PCR; TCRdb lists only in-frame clones, some missing. The table lists fewer than 120,000 clones, roughly 90% of them singletons. Germline-derived CDR1 and CDR2 are SGDLS and YYNGEE. V was trimmed by 0 bases and J by 1 base, leaving 8 bases between them. There are 15 residues in the CDR3. The sample was PBMCs. The sequence was obtained from a woman aged 55-70 years with lung cancer. The V and J genes are TRBV9 and TRBJ1-5; the D gene is possibly TRBD1 (5 bases). CDR3 protein: CASSVAGQSNQPQHF. CDR3 bases: TGTGCCAGCAGCGTAGCTGGACAAAGCAATCAGCCCCAGCATTTT. The complete variable domain, with remaining parts taken from reference TRBV9 and TRBJ1-5, reads DSGVTQTPKHLITATGQRVTLRCSPRSGDLSVYWYQQSLDQGLQFLIQYYNGEERAKGNILERFSAQQFPDLHSELNLSSLELGDSALYFCASSVAGQSNQPQHFGDGTRLSIL.